The 24 T cell receptor beta chains below come from one sample, sequenced in a study of blood T cell repertoires in COVID-19. Assay used: immunoSEQ multiplex PCR; TCRdb lists only in-frame clones, some missing. The sample yields 120,000 or so clones, 75% to 90% seen once. Source material: peripheral blood. These receptors all come from a woman in her 70s with acute or convalescent COVID-19.

The chain recombines TRBV5-1 with TRBJ2-7, with TRBD1 matching over 7 bases. The CDR3 is 15 amino acids. Germline V gene sequence: CDR1 SGHRS, CDR2 YFSETQ. Germline trimming cut 4 bases from V and 3 bases from J; bases unmatched to any gene: 10. CDR3 region: CASSPPSTGRYEQYF. CDR3 DNA: TGCGCCAGCAGCCCCCCCTCGACAGGGCGCTACGAGCAGTACTTC.

This rearrangement joins TRBV30 to TRBJ1-5; 9 bases align to TRBD1. V lost 3 bases to trimming and J lost 1 base; unmatched junction nucleotides: 4. Germline CDR1 reads GTSNPN; CDR2 reads SVGIG (reference sequence). CDR3 length: 15 amino acids. CDR3 coding DNA: TGTGCCTGGAGCTGGACAGGGGCAAGCAATCAGCCCCAGCATTTT. This gives the protein CAWSWTGASNQPQHF.

The chain combines TRBV28 with TRBJ2-3; possibly TRBD2 for D (5 bases). The length of the CDR3 is 14 residues. Germline V CDR1 and CDR2: MDHEN, SYDVKM. CDR3 loop: CAKHPGKCGDTQYF. The DNA of the CDR3 is TGTGCTAAGCACCCGGGGAAATGCGGTGATACGCAGTATTTT.

The CDR3: CAWRSGAGELFF. CDR3 DNA: TGTGCCTGGAGATCAGGGGCCGGGGAGCTGTTTTTT. The chain combines TRBV30 with TRBJ2-2, with D tentatively TRBD1 (6 bases). V gave up 3 bases and J gave up 6 bases, with 8 bases separating them. This CDR3 comprises 12 residues. Germline values: CDR1 GTSNPN, CDR2 SVGIG (reference sequence).

CDR3 DNA: TGTGCCAGCAGCCTTTCTGCGGGGGCCCGGGTGAAGTATAATTCACCCCTCCACTTT. This translates into CASSLSAGARVKYNSPLHF. The chain links TRBV11-3 to TRBJ1-6; D may be TRBD1 (6 bases). V was pared by 5 bases and J by 4 bases, with 24 bases between. The CDR3 consists of 19 residues. Germline CDR1 is SGHNT and CDR2 is YENEEA.

The chain is built from TRBV9 and TRBJ2-5, with TRBD2 identical over 10 bases. The CDR3 runs to 14 residues. Trimming at V came to 3 bases and at J to 5 bases, leaving 4 bases not matched to a gene. Germline V gene lookup returns CDR1 SGDLS and CDR2 YYNGEE. This CDR3 reads CASSERGGRETQYF. The CDR3, as DNA: TGTGCCAGCAGCGAGCGGGGGGGCCGGGAGACCCAGTACTTC.

The J gene is TRBJ1-1, the V gene TRBV9; no clear D. The CDR3 contains 13 residues. V dropped 4 bases and J dropped 7 bases, with 14 bases sitting between them. Germline-derived CDR1 and CDR2 are SGDLS and YYNGEE. CDR3 DNA: TGTGCCAGCAGCTTCCTGGAGGGTGGTGAAGCTTTCTTT. Amino acid sequence: CASSFLEGGEAFF.

V and J are TRBV28 and TRBJ1-6, with 8 nucleotides matching TRBD1. This CDR3 comprises 14 residues. V lost 1 base and J lost 13; bases outside the gene matches: 6. Germline V gene data show CDR1 as MDHEN and CDR2 as SYDVKM. The CDR3 here is CASSLLDRALPLHF. In DNA form, the CDR3 reads TGTGCCAGCAGTTTATTGGACAGGGCTCTCCCCCTCCACTTT.

The chain employs TRBV5-1 and TRBJ2-1; TRBD2 matches at 7 bases. Germline V gene lookup returns CDR1 SGHRS and CDR2 YFSETQ. The CDR3 loop spans 15 amino acids. V trimming: 3 bases; J trimming: 9 bases; junction bases outside the gene matches: 12. CDR3 DNA sequence: TGCGCCAGCAGCTCCCTGGGGGGGAGGGTCGTTGAGCAGTTCTTC. Its translation is CASSSLGGRVVEQFF.

The V gene is TRBV28, the J gene TRBJ2-7, with D perhaps TRBD1 (5 bases). There are 16 residues in the CDR3. V was clipped by 4 bases and J by 4 bases, with 20 bases between them. CDR1 is MDHEN, CDR2 SYDVKM, per germline. Here the CDR3 reads CASSSPPTDPIYEQYF. CDR3 in DNA: TGTGCCAGCAGTTCCCCCCCGACAGATCCAATTTACGAGCAGTACTTC.

The chain has TRBV4-1 and TRBJ1-6; TRBD1 agrees at 7 bases. The germline V gene encodes CDR1 MGHRA and CDR2 YSYEKL. V shed 4 bases, J shed 8 bases, and the junction held 5 bases outside the gene matches. This CDR3 spans 14 amino acids. The CDR3 is CASSLQGWDSPLHF. The CDR3 DNA reads as TGCGCCAGCAGCCTACAGGGGTGGGATTCACCCCTCCACTTT.

The chain combines TRBV18 with TRBJ1-2; TRBD1 agrees at 8 bases. Looked up from germline, CDR1 is KGHSH and CDR2 is LQKENI. Trimming took 6 bases from V and 13 from J; bases not matched to a gene: 7. The CDR3 runs to 11 residues. The CDR3 DNA follows: TGTGCCAGCTCCGGACAGGGAAGGGGCACCTTC. It encodes CASSGQGRGTF.

CDR3 sequence (DNA): TGTGCCAGCTCACTCCCCGGAGCAGGGGCATATGGCTACACCTTC. Residues: CASSLPGAGAYGYTF. The chain combines TRBV18 with TRBJ1-2; tentative D call: TRBD1 (6 bases). V was pared by 4 bases and J by 5 bases, with 17 bases between. The CDR3 runs to 15 residues. Per the germline V gene, CDR1 is KGHSH and CDR2 is LQKENI. Based on the CDR3 plus reference TRBV18 and TRBJ1-2, the full variable domain is NAGVMQNPRHLVRRRGQEARLRCSPMKGHSHVYWYRQLPEEGLKFMVYLQKENIIDESGMPKERFSAEFPKEGPSILRIQQVVRGDSAAYFCASSLPGAGAYGYTFGSGTRLTVV.

The rearrangement links TRBV5-6 to TRBJ2-7; D might be TRBD2 (5 bases). In germline, CDR1 is SGHDT, CDR2 YYEEEE. V lost 2 bases and J lost 5, with 14 bases in between. The CDR3 has 14 amino acids. CDR3 loop: CASSFPGTPHEQYF. In nucleotides, the CDR3 is TGTGCCAGCAGCTTCCCGGGAACCCCCCACGAGCAGTACTTC.

The CDR3 region is CASSIQGSEAFF. DNA of the CDR3: TGTGCCAGCAGCATACAGGGATCTGAAGCTTTCTTT. The chain combines TRBV11-3 with TRBJ1-1; D may be TRBD1 (6 bases). Germline V lookup: CDR1 SGHNT, CDR2 YENEEA. The ends were cut back, 5 bases at V and 6 bases at J, with 10 bases in the middle. This CDR3 region has 12 residues.

V is TRBV28 and J is TRBJ2-1; 9 nucleotides match TRBD1. Trimming removed 5 bases from V and 5 bases from J; junction bases left unmatched: 4. From germline, CDR1 is MDHEN and CDR2 SYDVKM. The CDR3 loop spans 14 amino acids. The CDR3 nucleotides are TGTGCCAGCAGTCCGGACAGGGGACACAATGAGCAGTTCTTC. Its translation: CASSPDRGHNEQFF.

The gene calls are TRBV3-1 (or the pseudogene TRBV3-2) and TRBJ2-7; D might be TRBD1 (5 bases). Germline V gives CDR1 LGHDT, CDR2 YNNKEL (reference sequence). The CDR3 is 11 amino acids. The ends were cut back, 4 bases at V and 7 bases at J, with 8 bases in the middle. The CDR3 here is CASSRQQEQYF. CDR3 in DNA: TGTGCCAGCAGCCGACAGCAAGAGCAGTACTTC.

V usage is TRBV12-3 or TRBV12-4 and J usage is TRBJ2-7; tentatively, D is TRBD2 (6 bases). V shed 6 bases and J shed 3 bases, with 12 bases lying between them. The CDR3 is made up of 13 amino acids. The CDR3 is CASSPGGYYEQYF. The CDR3 DNA reads TGTGCCAGCAGCCCAGGAGGGTACTACGAGCAGTACTTC.

As DNA, the CDR3 is TGTGCCAGCTCATCGCGGCAGGGGGTAAGTCAGCCCCAGCATTTT. It yields the protein CASSSRQGVSQPQHF. V is TRBV18 and J is TRBJ1-5, with TRBD1 identical over 7 bases. Germline CDR1 is KGHSH and CDR2 is LQKENI. V shed 5 bases and J 6 bases; nucleotides not matched to a gene: 10. This CDR3 is built from 15 residues.

The chain uses TRBV27 and TRBJ1-1; D unresolved. This CDR3 is built from 15 residues. The germline V and J ends were trimmed by 0 bases and 5 bases, with 13 bases remaining between them. Germline V gene lookup returns CDR1 MNHEY and CDR2 SMNVEV (reference sequence). CDR3 residues: CASSLSRGRGTEAFF. The CDR3 DNA is TGTGCCAGCAGTTTATCGAGAGGGCGAGGGACTGAAGCTTTCTTT.

The V call is TRBV2, the J call TRBJ1-5, with D maybe TRBD1 (6 bases). Germline V gene sequence: CDR1 SNHLY, CDR2 FYNNEI. The V gene lost 5 bases and the J gene lost 4 bases, with 15 bases spanning the gap. The CDR3 spans 15 residues. CDR3 region: CASSPIGQINQPQHF. The CDR3 DNA follows: TGTGCCAGCAGTCCGATTGGACAGATAAATCAGCCCCAGCATTTT. Complete variable domain (other parts from reference TRBV2 and TRBJ1-5): EPEVTQTPSHQVTQMGQEVILRCVPISNHLYFYWYRQILGQKVEFLVSFYNNEISEKSEIFDDQFSVERPDGSNFTLKIRSTKLEDSAMYFCASSPIGQINQPQHFGDGTRLSIL.

The V gene is TRBV5-4, the J gene TRBJ2-1; 7 bases agree with TRBD1. Germline loops: CDR1 SGHNT, CDR2 YYREEE (reference sequence). V lost 3 bases, J lost 7 bases, and 10 bases stayed unmatched. The CDR3 runs 15 residues. CDR3 nucleotides: TGTGCCAGCAGCTCCGGGACAGTCGTTTCAAATGAGCAGTTCTTC. It yields the protein CASSSGTVVSNEQFF. Supplemented by reference TRBV5-4 and TRBJ2-1, the full variable domain reads ETGVTQSPTHLIKTRGQQVTLRCSSQSGHNTVSWYQQALGQGPQFIFQYYREEENGRGNFPPRFSGLQFPNYSSELNVNALELDDSALYLCASSSGTVVSNEQFFGPGTRLTVL.

The chain employs TRBV11-2 and TRBJ2-2, with 14 bases matching TRBD2. This CDR3 contains 18 residues. The junction had 11 bases not matched to a gene; V was cut back by 6 bases and J by 5 bases. Germline CDR1 SGHAT, CDR2 FQNNGV. The CDR3 DNA reads as TGTGCCAGCAGTCCCCGGGGACTAGCGGGGGCTCCAACCGGGGAGCTGTTTTTT. This encodes CASSPRGLAGAPTGELFF.

The V and J genes are TRBV5-1 and TRBJ1-1, with 11 bases that match TRBD1. The CDR3 contains 16 residues. V lost 1 base to trimming and J lost 6 bases; unmatched junction nucleotides: 8. Germline CDR1 and CDR2: SGHRS and YFSETQ. CDR3 region: CASSLLGTGGGAEAFF. CDR3 nucleotide sequence: TGCGCCAGCAGCTTGCTCGGGACAGGGGGAGGCGCTGAAGCTTTCTTT.